This TCR beta chain emerged from a study of cytomegalovirus exposure and HLA in healthy donors (TCRdb year 2017). Regarding the study in general: In an earlier analysis of under 600 of the donors, 250 to 350 Gb of sequence data and just under 120 million unique TCR beta sequences from roughly 200 million T cells were reported. An early release covering just under 650 HLA-typed donors comprised 250 to 350 gigabases of sequencing data and approximately 80 million unique TCR sequences. Of the roughly 400 genotyped donors, 65% to 90% fell in the genetic ancestry cluster associated with self-reported Caucasian donors. The study aimed to test whether cataloging public T cell receptors could reveal signatures of past pathogen exposure. The study profiled the T cell repertoires of approximately 700 subjects by immunosequencing and related them to cytomegalovirus serostatus. Besides the first cohort of roughly 700 subjects, a separate validation cohort made up of 120 different subjects was used. To predict cytomegalovirus infection status, the study combined high-throughput TCR immunosequencing, statistical association of individual TCRs with disease status, and machine learning. To study patterns of TCR occurrence, a later analysis re-analyzed previously published TCR beta repertoires from 600 to 750 donors and added high-resolution HLA genotyping. In the later analysis, no new phenotypic data were used to find candidate immune exposures; instead, reliance was placed on TCR beta sequences and their occurrence across donors. An earlier analysis of around 580 of the donors used high-throughput TCR beta sequencing to judge whether each TCR beta V gene segment behaved as functional or pseudogenic. Donor age, sex, ethnicity and CMV serostatus were compiled alongside the repertoire data. Genome-wide SNP genotypes for about 60% of the roughly 700 donors were used in a later genetic analysis, which treated that subset as a discovery cohort. All discovery cohort repertoires had been generated using a single sequencing platform. Class I and class II HLA loci were covered by the typing at four-digit resolution. The number of typed donors differed by locus: about 620-640 for A, B, C, DRB1 and DQB1; 522 for DQA1; 600 to 610 for DPA1; and around 470 for DPB1. Because of strong linkage in the cohort, roughly five DR-DQ haplotypes were treated as single units for association and clustering. Among some 400 genotyped donors of the cohort, an average of approximately 240,000 unique TCR beta nucleotide sequences were sequenced per donor, roughly a sixth of them non-productive.

About this clone: Its antigen is not yet known. No clone much larger than this one lies a single base away; base qualities are absent.

The cohort was made up of 650 to 700 healthy bone marrow donors. Cohort members were all nominally healthy when sampled, although unrecorded immune exposures were likely present. The donor tested CMV seropositive and was one of the 289 seropositive cohort members. A peripheral blood sample was collected from each donor, and TCR beta sequencing was performed on peripheral blood mononuclear cells. The Qiagen DNeasy Blood Extraction Kit was used to extract genomic DNA from the blood cell samples. The library was produced with the immunoSEQ multiplex PCR assay. For the multiplex PCR, a mixture combining 60 forward primers for TCR Vbeta segments and 13 reverse primers for TCR Jbeta segments was used. A multiplex PCR assay on genomic DNA amplified the CDR3 region of rearranged TCR beta genes. The amplified TCR beta libraries were sequenced on the Illumina HiSeq System as 87-base-pair reads. In the source study's methods: A later analysis counted around 72 million unique TCR beta chains across the 650 to 700 repertoires, and around 12 million of these chains were shared by at least two donors. Raw reads were error-corrected and collapsed into unique sequences with a nearest-neighbor algorithm that merged closely related sequences to remove PCR and sequencing errors. CDR3 sequences were aligned to IMGT reference sequences to assign V, D and J gene segments. For a sequence to be retained, a match of at least six nucleotides to both a V gene segment and a J gene segment was required. A rearrangement counted as productive if the CDR3 had no stop codons and remained in frame with V and J, and every other rearrangement counted as non-productive. Following IMGT convention, CDR3 was defined as the stretch from the second conserved V-encoded cysteine up to the conserved J-encoded phenylalanine. The earlier analysis of 500 to 600 of the donors excluded sequences that lacked an unambiguous match to a single V gene segment. An earlier analysis of 587 of the donors called V segments functional above 56.7% productive rearrangements and segregating when the between-donor standard deviation exceeded 5%. A statistical classification framework was built to diagnose cytomegalovirus status from the catalog of TCR beta chain sequences. In a later analysis, TCR nucleotide sequences were compared against IMGT/GENE-DB human TR gene sequences so that V and J genes could be assigned. A later analysis assigned CDR3 sequences and most-parsimonious VDJ recombination scenarios with the TCRdist pipeline. In a later analysis, each TCR beta chain was defined by its CDR3 amino acid sequence together with its V-gene family, and reads lacking a unique V-gene family were excluded. As a way to deal with suspected cross-contamination and a sequencing artifact, a later analysis dropped hundreds of nucleotide sequences that were highly shared and had low generation probability. For each public chain, a later analysis derived a clonal expansion index from normalized ranks of inferred template counts within each repertoire. A later analysis computed generation probabilities with a VDJ recombination model fitted to out-of-frame rearrangements, and checked the results against IGoR. Hypergeometric tests were used in a later analysis to score TCR-TCR, TCR-HLA and TCR-CMV co-occurrence, with a repertoire-size bias correction applied to the TCR pairs. False discovery rates were estimated in a later analysis by permuting HLA or CMV assignments 20 times. A later analysis grouped co-occurring TCRs with DBSCAN, adding TCRdist sequence similarity when clustering within HLA-allele-positive subsets. For co-occurrence clustering, repertoires with fewer than 30,000 or more than 120,000 public chains were excluded, along with a handful of repertoires with anomalous nucleotide sharing. TCRdb stores this immuneACCESS table with in-frame sequences only. Part of the clones is absent; in the studies checked, under half of the shortfall reflects unresolved V genes, and no reason is known for the rest. V, J and clone size reflect that table, while D and trimming were determined from the DNA. The sample records 90,000 to 140,000 clones, just over 75% of which are singletons. Approximately 8.2% of the sample goes to the ten largest clones.

The CDR1 and CDR2 encoded by the germline V gene are MNHNS and SASEGT. Reading from cysteine to phenylalanine, the CDR3 counts 14 amino acids. The entry retains the CDR3 DNA only, 42 bases that are in frame from base 1. For this chain, trimming is 8 bases at the V end and 2 bases at the J end, and the number of junction bases without a gene match is 7. Overall study results and their limits: HLA typing was unavailable for some donors at each locus, so association tests used only the typed subset. A later analysis found that TCR association rates varied across HLA loci, with DRB1 alleles showing the most associated TCRs and HLA-C alleles the fewest. Because the 87-base-pair reads could not distinguish some IMGT-functional V segments, including TRBV6-2 and TRBV6-3, those segments were excluded. In a later analysis, HLA-associated TCR beta chains showed more clonal expansion and lower generation probabilities than non-associated chains that were equally common. Roughly uniform sequencing depth across donors was assumed in presence/absence analyses, although this assumption may not hold. Broadly in line with IMGT annotations, most TCR beta V segments showed up in productive rearrangements about 90% or about 30% of the time in an earlier analysis of 450 to 600 of the donors. In a later analysis, several top co-occurrence clusters were reported to appear linked to parvovirus B19, influenza, CMV and Epstein-Barr virus. When HLA alleles, especially DR and DQ, strongly co-occurred, attributing TCR associations to individual alleles was difficult. The sequencing pipeline was judged likely to have produced a cluster of highly shared sequence variants as a technical artifact. About 15 rarely observed V segments, including chromosome 9 orphons, were excluded from the earlier analysis of several hundred of the donors because counts were too low. In a later genetic analysis, a missense DCLRE1C variant was associated with V-gene and J-gene trimming of TCR beta chains, and the association was replicated in an independent cohort. This cohort had only TCR beta chains sequenced, and the lack of alpha or paired-chain data limited which features could be detected. Linkage disequilibrium might explain the correlated functional status among segregating V segments, but an unknown experimental factor could not be excluded. At a false discovery rate of 0.05, a later analysis linked some 18,000 TCR beta sequences to specific HLA alleles. A further reported finding was that TCR beta sequences accurately predicted the HLA-A and HLA-B alleles for most subjects in the first cohort. While some public TCRs were present in many individuals, most TCR sequences turned up only very rarely across donors. Most CMV-associated TCR beta chains appeared to be HLA-restricted in a later analysis, and the HLA associations seemed to be driven largely by CMV exposure. Compared with the 666-donor mean, donors in an Asian-associated ancestry cluster had fewer N-insertions in productive TCRs, according to a later genetic analysis. CMV serostatus was the only immune exposure information available for the cohort. A few of the identified cytomegalovirus-associated TCR beta chains were confirmed in vitro to be specific for cytomegalovirus antigens. The study listed 170 or so TCR beta chains as associated with cytomegalovirus. According to the authors, the approach could potentially be generalized to other disease states and immunological phenotypes. The classifier was reported to diagnose cytomegalovirus status with high specificity and sensitivity in both the original and validation cohorts.

What was sequenced was PBMCs. The chain was built from TRBV6-1 and TRBJ2-7, with TRBD2 identical over 9 junction bases. This TCR came from a man aged 40-55 years in good health and CMV-seropositive. The CDR3 protein is CASRTLAGAYEQYF. The DNA sequence is given as TGTGCCAGCCGGACCTTAGCGGGAGCCTACGAGCAGTACTTC.